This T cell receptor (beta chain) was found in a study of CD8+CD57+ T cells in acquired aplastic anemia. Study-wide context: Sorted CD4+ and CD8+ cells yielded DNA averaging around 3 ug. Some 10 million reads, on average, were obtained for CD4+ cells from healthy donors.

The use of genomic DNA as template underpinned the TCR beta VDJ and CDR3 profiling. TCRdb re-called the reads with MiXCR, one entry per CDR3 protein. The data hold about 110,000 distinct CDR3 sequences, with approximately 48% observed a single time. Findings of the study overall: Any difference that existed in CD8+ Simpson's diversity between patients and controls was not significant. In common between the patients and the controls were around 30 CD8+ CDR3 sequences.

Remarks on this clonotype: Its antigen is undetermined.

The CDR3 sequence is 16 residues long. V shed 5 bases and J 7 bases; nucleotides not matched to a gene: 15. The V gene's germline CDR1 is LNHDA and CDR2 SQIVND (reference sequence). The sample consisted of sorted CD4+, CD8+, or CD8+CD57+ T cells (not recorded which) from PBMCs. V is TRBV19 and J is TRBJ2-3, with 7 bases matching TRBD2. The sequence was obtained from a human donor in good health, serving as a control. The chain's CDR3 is CASSFGLGGSINTQYF. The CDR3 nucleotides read TGTGCCAGTAGTTTCGGACTCGGCGGGAGCATAAATACGCAGTATTTT.